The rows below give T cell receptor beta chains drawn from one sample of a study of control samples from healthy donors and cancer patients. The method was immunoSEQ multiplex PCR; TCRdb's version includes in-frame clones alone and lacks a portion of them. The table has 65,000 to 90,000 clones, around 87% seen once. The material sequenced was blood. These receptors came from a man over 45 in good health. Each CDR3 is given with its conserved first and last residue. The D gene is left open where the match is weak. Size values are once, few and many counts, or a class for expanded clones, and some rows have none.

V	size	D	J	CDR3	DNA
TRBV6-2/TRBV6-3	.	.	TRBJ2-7	CASSPRGLGSYEQYF	TGTGCCAGCAGCCCCAGGGGCTTAGGGTCCTACGAGCAGTACTTC
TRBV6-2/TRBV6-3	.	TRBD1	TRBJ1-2	CASSTGTGVYGYTF	TGTGCCAGCAGCACCGGGACAGGGGTCTATGGCTACACCTTC
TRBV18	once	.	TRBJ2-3	CASSQRTADTQYF	TGTGCCAGCTCACAAAGAACTGCAGATACGCAGTATTTT
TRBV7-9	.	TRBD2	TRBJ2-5	CASSRTSGGGETQYF	TGTGCCAGCAGTCGGACTAGCGGAGGGGGGGAGACCCAGTACTTC
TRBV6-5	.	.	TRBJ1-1	CASSYRGLGTEAFF	TGTGCCAGCAGTTACAGGGGCTTAGGGACTGAAGCTTTCTTT
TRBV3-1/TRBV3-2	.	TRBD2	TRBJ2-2	CASTHGGTNTGELFF	TGTGCCAGCACCCACGGGGGGACGAACACCGGGGAGCTGTTTTTT
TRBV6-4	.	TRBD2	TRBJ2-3	CASSDGLAGDTQYF	TGTGCCAGCAGTGACGGTCTAGCGGGAGATACGCAGTATTTT
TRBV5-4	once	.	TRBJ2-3	CASSEWRESTDTQYF	TGTGCCAGCAGTGAATGGCGGGAATCCACAGATACGCAGTATTTT
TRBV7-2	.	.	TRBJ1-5	CASSSAGGYSNQPQHF	TGTGCCAGCAGCTCGGCGGGGGGATATAGCAATCAGCCCCAGCATTTT
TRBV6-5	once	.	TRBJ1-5	CASFGEGNQPQHF	TGTGCCAGCTTTGGGGAAGGCAATCAGCCCCAGCATTTT
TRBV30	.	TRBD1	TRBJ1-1	CAWGQGHTEAFF	TGTGCCTGGGGACAGGGTCACACTGAAGCTTTCTTT
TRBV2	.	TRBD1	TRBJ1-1	CASSVQGGNTEAFF	TGTGCCAGCAGTGTACAGGGGGGGAACACTGAAGCTTTCTTT